This TCR beta chain was found in a study of cytomegalovirus exposure and HLA in healthy donors. This clone was counted a few times. Its antigen is not known. V was shortened by 2 bases and J by 6 bases, with 11 bases between the two germline ends. CDR1 and CDR2 (germline): MNHEY, SVGAGI. The CDR3 runs to 14 residues. Study-wide points: Most TCR beta V segments were productive about 87% or about 30% of the time in an earlier analysis. The study dropped some indistinguishable V segments, TRBV6-2 and TRBV6-3 among them.

A multiplex PCR was run with 60 Vbeta primers and 13 Jbeta primers. Repertoires were generated with immunoSEQ multiplex PCR, while TCRdb's copy carries only in-frame clones and drops some. Of fewer than 200,000 clones listed, roughly 80% are singletons. What was sequenced was PBMCs. J is TRBJ1-3 and V is TRBV6-5; perhaps TRBD1 as D (6 bases). The receptor's source is a man aged 35 to 55 in good health and CMV-seronegative. In DNA, the CDR3 is TGTGCCAGCAGTTACAAGGGGGGGGTAAACACCATATATTTT. Translating it yields CASSYKGGVNTIYF.